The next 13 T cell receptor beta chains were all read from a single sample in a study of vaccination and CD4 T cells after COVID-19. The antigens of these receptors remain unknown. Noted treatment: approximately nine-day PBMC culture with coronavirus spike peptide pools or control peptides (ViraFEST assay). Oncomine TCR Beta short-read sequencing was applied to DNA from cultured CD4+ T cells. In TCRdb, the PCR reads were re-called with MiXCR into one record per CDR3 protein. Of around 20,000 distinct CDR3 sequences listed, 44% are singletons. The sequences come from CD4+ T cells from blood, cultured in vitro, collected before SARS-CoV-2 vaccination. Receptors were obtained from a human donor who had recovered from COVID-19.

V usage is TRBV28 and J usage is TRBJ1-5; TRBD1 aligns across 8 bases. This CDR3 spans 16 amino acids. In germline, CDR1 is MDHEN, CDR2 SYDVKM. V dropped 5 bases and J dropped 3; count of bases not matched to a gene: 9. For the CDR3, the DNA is TGTGCCAGCAGTGGGAGGACAGGGAGGAACAATCAGCCCCAGCATTTT. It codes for CASSGRTGRNNQPQHF.

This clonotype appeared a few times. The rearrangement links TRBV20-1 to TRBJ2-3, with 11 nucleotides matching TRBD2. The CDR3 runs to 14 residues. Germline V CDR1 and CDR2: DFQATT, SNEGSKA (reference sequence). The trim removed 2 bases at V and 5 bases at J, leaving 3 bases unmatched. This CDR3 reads CSARLAGGGDTQYF. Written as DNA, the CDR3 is TGCAGTGCTAGACTAGCGGGAGGCGGAGATACGCAGTATTTT.

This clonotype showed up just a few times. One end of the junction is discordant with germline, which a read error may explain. CDR3 DNA: TGTGCTAGCAGCTTAAATACGGCTCCGAACACTGAAGCTTTCTTT. Translating gives CASSLNTAPNTEAFF. The rearrangement uses TRBV7-6 and TRBJ1-1; D call uncertain. CDR1 is SGHVS, CDR2 FNYEAQ, per germline. This CDR3 comprises 15 residues. The full variable domain, rest sourced from reference TRBV7-6 and TRBJ1-1, is GAGVSQSPRYKVTKRGQDVALRCDPISGHVSLYWYRQALGQGPEFLTYFNYEAQQDKSGLPNDRFSAERPEGSISTLTIQRTEQRDSAMYRCASSLNTAPNTEAFFGQGTRLTVV.

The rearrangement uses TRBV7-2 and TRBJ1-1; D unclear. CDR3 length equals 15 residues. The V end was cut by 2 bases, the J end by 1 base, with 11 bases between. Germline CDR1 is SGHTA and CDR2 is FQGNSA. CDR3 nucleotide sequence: TGTGCCAGCAGCTTACGGGTGGGAGGGAACACTGAAGCTTTCTTT. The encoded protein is CASSLRVGGNTEAFF.

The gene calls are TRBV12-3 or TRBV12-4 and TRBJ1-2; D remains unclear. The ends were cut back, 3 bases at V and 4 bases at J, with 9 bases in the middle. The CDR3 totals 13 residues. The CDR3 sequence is CASSFLEGYGYTF. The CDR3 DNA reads TGTGCCAGCAGTTTCCTGGAAGGCTATGGCTACACCTTC.

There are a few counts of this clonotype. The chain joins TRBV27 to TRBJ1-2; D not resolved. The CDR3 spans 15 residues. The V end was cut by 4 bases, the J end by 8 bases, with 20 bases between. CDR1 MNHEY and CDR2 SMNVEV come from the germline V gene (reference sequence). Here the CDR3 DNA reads TGTGCCAGCAGTTCGGACCCTAAGTCGCGAAGCGGCTACACCTTC. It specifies CASSSDPKSRSGYTF.

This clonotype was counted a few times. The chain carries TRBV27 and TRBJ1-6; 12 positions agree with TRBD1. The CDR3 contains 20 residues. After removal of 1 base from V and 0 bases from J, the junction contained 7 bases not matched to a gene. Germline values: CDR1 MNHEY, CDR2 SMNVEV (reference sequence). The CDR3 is CASSLFWDRGQSSYNSPLHF. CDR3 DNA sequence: TGTGCCAGCAGTTTATTTTGGGACAGGGGGCAGAGCTCCTATAATTCACCCCTCCACTTT.

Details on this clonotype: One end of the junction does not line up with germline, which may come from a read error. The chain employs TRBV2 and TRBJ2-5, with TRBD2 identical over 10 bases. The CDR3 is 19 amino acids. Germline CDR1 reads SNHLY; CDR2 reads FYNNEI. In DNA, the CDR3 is TGTGCCAGCAGTAAAGCCTCTATAGGTCTAGCGGGGGTTGAAGAGACCCAGTACTTC. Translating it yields CASSKASIGLAGVEETQYF.

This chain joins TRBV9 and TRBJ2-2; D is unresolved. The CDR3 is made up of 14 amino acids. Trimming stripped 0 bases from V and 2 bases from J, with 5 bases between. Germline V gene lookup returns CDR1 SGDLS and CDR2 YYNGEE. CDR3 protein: CASSVAYNTGELFF. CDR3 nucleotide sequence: TGTGCCAGCAGCGTAGCCTATAACACCGGGGAGCTGTTTTTT. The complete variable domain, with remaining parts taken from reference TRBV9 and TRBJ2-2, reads DSGVTQTPKHLITATGQRVTLRCSPRSGDLSVYWYQQSLDQGLQFLIQYYNGEERAKGNILERFSAQQFPDLHSELNLSSLELGDSALYFCASSVAYNTGELFFGEGSRLTVL.

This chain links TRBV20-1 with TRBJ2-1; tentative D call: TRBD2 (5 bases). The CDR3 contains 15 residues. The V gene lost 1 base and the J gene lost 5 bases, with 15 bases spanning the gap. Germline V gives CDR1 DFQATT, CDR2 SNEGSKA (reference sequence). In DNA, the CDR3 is TGCAGTGCTAGAGTCTCCAGCGGTCGCCACAATGAGCAGTTCTTC. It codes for CSARVSSGRHNEQFF.

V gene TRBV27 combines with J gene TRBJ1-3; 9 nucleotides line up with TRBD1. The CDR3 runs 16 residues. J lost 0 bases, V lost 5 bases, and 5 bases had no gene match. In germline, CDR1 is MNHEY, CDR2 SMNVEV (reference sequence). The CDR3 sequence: CASSKTGGFSGNTIYF. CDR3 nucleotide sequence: TGTGCCAGCAGTAAAACAGGGGGCTTCTCTGGAAACACCATATATTTT.

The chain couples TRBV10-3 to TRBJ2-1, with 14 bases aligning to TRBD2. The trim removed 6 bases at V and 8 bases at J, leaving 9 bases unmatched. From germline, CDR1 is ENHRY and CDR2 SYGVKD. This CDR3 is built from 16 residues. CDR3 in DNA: TGTGCCATCAGCGGCGGACTAGCGGGGGGATCATATGAGCAGTTCTTC. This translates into CAISGGLAGGSYEQFF.

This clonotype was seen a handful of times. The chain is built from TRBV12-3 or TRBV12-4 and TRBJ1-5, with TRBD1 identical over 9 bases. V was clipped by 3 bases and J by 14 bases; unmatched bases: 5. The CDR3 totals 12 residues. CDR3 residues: CASSFRDRAKHF. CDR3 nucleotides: TGTGCCAGCAGTTTCCGGGACAGGGCGAAGCATTTT.